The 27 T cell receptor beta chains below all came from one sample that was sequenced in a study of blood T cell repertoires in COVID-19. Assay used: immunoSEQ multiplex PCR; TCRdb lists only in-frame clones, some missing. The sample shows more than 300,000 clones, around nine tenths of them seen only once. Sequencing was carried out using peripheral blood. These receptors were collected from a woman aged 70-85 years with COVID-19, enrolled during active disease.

The CDR3: CASSRDRNQETQYF. CDR3 bases: TGTGCCAGTAGTAGGGACAGGAACCAAGAGACCCAGTACTTC. V usage is TRBV19 and J usage is TRBJ2-5; TRBD1 matches 8 bases. CDR1 and CDR2 (germline): LNHDA, SQIVND (reference sequence). Trimming at V came to 4 bases and at J to 0 bases, leaving 1 base not matched to a gene. The CDR3 is 14 amino acids.

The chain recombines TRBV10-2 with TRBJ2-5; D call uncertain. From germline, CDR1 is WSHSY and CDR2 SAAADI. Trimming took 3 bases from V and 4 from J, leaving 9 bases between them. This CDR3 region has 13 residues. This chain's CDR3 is CASSDFLGETQYF. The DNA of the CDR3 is TGCGCCAGCAGTGACTTCCTAGGAGAGACCCAGTACTTC.

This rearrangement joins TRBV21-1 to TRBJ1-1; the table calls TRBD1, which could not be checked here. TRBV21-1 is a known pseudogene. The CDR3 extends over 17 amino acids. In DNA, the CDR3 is TGTGCCAGCAGCTGCCCGCCAACAGGGCCCCTGAACACTGAAGCTTTCTTT. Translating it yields CASSCPPTGPLNTEAFF.

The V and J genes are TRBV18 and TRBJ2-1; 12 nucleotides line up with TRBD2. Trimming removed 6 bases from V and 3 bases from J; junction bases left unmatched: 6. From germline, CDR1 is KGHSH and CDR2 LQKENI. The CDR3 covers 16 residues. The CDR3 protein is CASSPMTSGGYNEQFF. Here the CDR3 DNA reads TGTGCCAGCTCTCCAATGACTAGCGGGGGCTACAATGAGCAGTTCTTC.

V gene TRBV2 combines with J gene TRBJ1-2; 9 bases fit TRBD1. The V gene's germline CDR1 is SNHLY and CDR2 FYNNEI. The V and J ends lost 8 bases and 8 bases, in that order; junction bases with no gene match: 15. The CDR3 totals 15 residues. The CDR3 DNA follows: TGTGCCAGCCCTTTCTGGGACAGGGTCTGGGAGGGCTACACCTTC. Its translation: CASPFWDRVWEGYTF.

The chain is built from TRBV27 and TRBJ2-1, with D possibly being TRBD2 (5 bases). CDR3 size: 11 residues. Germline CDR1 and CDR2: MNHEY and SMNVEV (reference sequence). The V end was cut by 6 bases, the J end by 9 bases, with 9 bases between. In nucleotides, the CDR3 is TGTGCCAGCAGGAGGGCGTCTGAGCAGTTCTTC. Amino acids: CASRRASEQFF.

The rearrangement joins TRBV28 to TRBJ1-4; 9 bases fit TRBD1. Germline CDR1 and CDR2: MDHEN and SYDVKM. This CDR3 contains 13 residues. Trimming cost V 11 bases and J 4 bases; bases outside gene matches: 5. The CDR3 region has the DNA TGTGCCGGACAGGGGCCCGATAATGAAAAACTGTTTTTT. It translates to CAGQGPDNEKLFF.

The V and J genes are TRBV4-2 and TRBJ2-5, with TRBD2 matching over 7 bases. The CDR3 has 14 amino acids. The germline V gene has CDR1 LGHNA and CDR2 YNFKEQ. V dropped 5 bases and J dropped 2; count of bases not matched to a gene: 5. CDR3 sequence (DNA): TGTGCCAGCAGCTGGGGGACTACGCAAGAGACCCAGTACTTC. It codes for CASSWGTTQETQYF.

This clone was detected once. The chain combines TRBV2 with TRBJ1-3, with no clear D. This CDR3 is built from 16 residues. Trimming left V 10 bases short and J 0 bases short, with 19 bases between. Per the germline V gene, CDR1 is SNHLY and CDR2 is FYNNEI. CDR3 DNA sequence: TGTGCCAACACCCGAAGTCACCCAAGCTCTGGAAACACCATATATTTT. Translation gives CANTRSHPSSGNTIYF.

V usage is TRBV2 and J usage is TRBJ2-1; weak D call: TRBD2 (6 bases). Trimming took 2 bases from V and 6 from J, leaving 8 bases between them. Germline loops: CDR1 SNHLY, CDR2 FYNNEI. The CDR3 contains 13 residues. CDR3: CASSERRGNEQFF. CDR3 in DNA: TGTGCCAGCAGTGAACGGCGGGGCAATGAGCAGTTCTTC.

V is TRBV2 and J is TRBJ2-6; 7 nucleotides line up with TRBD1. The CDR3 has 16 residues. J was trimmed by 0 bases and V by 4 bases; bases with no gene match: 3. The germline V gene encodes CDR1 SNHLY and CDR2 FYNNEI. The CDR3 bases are TGTGCCAGCAGTGTAACAGGGGTCTCTGGGGCCAACGTCCTGACTTTC. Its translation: CASSVTGVSGANVLTF.

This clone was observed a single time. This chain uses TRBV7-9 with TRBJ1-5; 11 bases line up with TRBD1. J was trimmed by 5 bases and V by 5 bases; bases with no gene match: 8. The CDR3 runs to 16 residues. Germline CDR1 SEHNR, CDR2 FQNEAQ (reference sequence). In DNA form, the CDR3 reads TGTGCCAGCAGCCTAGGGACAGGGGGGAGGGATCAGCCCCAGCATTTT. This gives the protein CASSLGTGGRDQPQHF.

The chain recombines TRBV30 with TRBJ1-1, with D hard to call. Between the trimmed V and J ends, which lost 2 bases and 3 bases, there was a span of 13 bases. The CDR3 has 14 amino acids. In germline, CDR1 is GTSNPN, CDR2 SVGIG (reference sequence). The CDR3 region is CAWSTLGVDTEAFF. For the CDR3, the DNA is TGTGCCTGGAGTACCCTCGGAGTGGACACTGAAGCTTTCTTT.

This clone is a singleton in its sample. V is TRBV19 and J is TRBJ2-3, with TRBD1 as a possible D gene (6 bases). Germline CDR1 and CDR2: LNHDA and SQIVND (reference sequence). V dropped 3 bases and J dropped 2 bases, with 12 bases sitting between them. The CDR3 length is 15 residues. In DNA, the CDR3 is TGTGCCAGTAGTATGGCGTGGGGGCCCACAGATACGCAGTATTTT. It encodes CASSMAWGPTDTQYF.

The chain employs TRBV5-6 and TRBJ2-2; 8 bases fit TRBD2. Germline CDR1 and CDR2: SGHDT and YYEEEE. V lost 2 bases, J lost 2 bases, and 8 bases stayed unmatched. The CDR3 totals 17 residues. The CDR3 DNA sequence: TGTGCCAGCAGCTTATTGCTAGCGGGCGGCAACACCGGGGAGCTGTTTTTT. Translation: CASSLLLAGGNTGELFF.

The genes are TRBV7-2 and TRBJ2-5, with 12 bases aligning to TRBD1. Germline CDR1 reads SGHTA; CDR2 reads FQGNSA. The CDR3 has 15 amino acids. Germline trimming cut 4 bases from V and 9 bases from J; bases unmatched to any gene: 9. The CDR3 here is CASSSQGDRGRAQYF. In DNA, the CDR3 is TGTGCCAGCAGCTCCCAGGGGGACAGGGGGCGAGCCCAGTACTTC.

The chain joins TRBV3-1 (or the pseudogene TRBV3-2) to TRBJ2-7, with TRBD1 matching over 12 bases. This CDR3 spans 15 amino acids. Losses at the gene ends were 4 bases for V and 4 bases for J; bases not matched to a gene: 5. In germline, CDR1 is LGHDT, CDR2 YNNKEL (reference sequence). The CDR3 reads CASSPSGQGAYEQYF. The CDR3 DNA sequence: TGTGCCAGCAGCCCATCGGGACAGGGGGCTTACGAGCAGTACTTC.

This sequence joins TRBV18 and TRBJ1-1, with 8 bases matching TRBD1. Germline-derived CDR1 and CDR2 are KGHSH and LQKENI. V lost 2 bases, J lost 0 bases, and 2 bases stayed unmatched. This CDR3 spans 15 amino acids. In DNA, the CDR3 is TGTGCCAGCTCACCAACACAGGGGGTGAACACTGAAGCTTTCTTT. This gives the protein CASSPTQGVNTEAFF.

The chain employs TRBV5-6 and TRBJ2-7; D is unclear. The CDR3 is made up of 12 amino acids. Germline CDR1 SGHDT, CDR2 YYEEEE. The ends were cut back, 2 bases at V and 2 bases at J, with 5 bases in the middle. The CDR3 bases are TGTGCCAGCAGCTTTATTACCTACGAGCAGTACTTC. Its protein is CASSFITYEQYF.

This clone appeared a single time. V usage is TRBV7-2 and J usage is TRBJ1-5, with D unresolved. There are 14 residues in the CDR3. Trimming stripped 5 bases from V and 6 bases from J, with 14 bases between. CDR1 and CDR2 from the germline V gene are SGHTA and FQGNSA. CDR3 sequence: CASSPIDTSQPQHF. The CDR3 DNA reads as TGTGCCAGCAGCCCTATCGACACTTCTCAGCCCCAGCATTTT.

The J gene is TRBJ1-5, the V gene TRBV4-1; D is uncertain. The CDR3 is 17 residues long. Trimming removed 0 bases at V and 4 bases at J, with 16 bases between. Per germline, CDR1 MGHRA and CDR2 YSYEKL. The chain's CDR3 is CASSQDKERDSNQPQHF. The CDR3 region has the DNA TGCGCCAGCAGCCAAGACAAGGAGAGGGATAGTAATCAGCCCCAGCATTTT.

For the CDR3, the DNA is TGTGCCAGTAGTTCCCGACTAAACCAACCCGGCTACACCTTC. The encoded protein is CASSSRLNQPGYTF. The chain combines TRBV19 with TRBJ1-2; D uncertain. CDR1 is LNHDA, CDR2 SQIVND, per germline (reference sequence). V lost 5 bases and J lost 8, with 18 bases in between. The CDR3 loop spans 14 amino acids.

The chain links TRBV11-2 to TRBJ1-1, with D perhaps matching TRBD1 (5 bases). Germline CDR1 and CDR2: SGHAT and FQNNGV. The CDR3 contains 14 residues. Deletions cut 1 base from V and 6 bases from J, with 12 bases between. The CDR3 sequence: CASSLGRGWAEAFF. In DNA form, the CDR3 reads TGTGCCAGCAGCTTAGGACGGGGGTGGGCTGAAGCTTTCTTT.

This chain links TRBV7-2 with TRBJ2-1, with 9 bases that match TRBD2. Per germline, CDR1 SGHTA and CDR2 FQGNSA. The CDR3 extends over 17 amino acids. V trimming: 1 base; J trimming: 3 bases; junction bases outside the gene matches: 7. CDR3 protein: CASSLVGAGGIYNEQFF. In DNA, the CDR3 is TGTGCCAGCAGCTTAGTAGGCGCGGGGGGGATCTACAATGAGCAGTTCTTC. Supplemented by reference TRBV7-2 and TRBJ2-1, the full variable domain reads GAGVSQSPSNKVTEKGKDVELRCDPISGHTALYWYRQSLGQGLEFLIYFQGNSAPDKSGLPSDRFSAERTGGSVSTLTIQRTQQEDSAVYLCASSLVGAGGIYNEQFFGPGTRLTVL.

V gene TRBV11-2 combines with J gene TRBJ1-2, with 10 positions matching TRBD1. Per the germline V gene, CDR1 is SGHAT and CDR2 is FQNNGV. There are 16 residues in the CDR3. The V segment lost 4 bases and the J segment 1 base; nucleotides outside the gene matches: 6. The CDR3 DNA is TGTGCCAGCAGCTCGGGCTGGGACAGGGGTAACTATGGCTACACCTTC. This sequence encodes CASSSGWDRGNYGYTF.

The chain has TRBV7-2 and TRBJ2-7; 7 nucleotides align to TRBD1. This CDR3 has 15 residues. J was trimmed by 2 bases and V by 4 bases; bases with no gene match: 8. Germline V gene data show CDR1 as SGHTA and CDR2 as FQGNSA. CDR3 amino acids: CASSSRTGDPYEQYF. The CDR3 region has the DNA TGTGCCAGCAGCTCCCGTACAGGGGACCCCTACGAGCAGTACTTC.

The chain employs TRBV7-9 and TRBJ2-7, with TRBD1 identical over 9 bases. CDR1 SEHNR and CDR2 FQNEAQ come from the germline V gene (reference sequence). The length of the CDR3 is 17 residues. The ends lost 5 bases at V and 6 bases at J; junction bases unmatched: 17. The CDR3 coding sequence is TGTGCCAGCAGCGTATCTGCACCCGGGACAGGGAGGCCCGAGCAGTACTTC. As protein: CASSVSAPGTGRPEQYF.